Below, one T cell receptor beta chain is given with its context. In preparing the TRB cDNA libraries, 5' RACE with UMI labels was used. TCRdb derives one entry per CDR3 protein from the 5' RACE reads, leaving out DNA. The sample shows about 40,000 distinct CDR3 sequences, and around 2% sits with its ten largest clones. This record comes from a study of CXCR3-negative and CXCR3-positive naive CD8 T cells. The CDR3 has 18 residues. Per germline, CDR1 SGHVS and CDR2 FQNEAQ. Sample: naive CXCR3- CD8+ T cells from blood. Subset indicated: CD45RO-CCR7+CD27+CD95- naive CD8+ T cells lacking CXCR3 (TNR3-). The J gene is TRBJ2-5, the V gene TRBV7-8. This clonotype originated in a human donor in good health. Some clones in this sample may be carry-over from other donors' samples. This CDR3 reads CASSLVVVSGEVRETQYF.